The 14 T cell receptor beta chains presented below share a single source sample, sequenced in a study of shared clonotypes between healthy human individuals. This table comes from immunoSEQ multiplex PCR, and its TCRdb copy is limited to in-frame clones, with some not included. Of fewer than 3 million clones listed, about nine tenths are singletons. Material for sequencing was naive CD4+ T cells from PBMCs. Subset described: CD45RA+ positively selected. The receptors were gathered from a young man in good health. Some clones in this sample may be carry-over from other donors' samples.

The rearrangement uses TRBV7-8 and TRBJ1-4; D not resolved. Germline CDR1 reads SGHVS; CDR2 reads FQNEAQ. The germline V and J ends were trimmed by 3 bases and 3 bases, with 11 bases remaining between them. The CDR3 sequence is 15 residues long. The CDR3 here is CASSFFSTSNEKLFF. CDR3 nucleotide sequence: TGTGCCAGCAGCTTCTTCAGTACGTCTAATGAAAAACTGTTTTTT. Complete variable domain (other parts from reference TRBV7-8 and TRBJ1-4): GAGVSQSPRYKVAKRGQDVALRCDPISGHVSLFWYQQALGQGPEFLTYFQNEAQLDKSGLPSDRFFAERPEGSVSTLKIQRTQQEDSAVYLCASSFFSTSNEKLFFGSGTQLSVL.

On this clone itself: Other DNA sequences in the sample encode the same CDR3. This chain joins TRBV6-6 and TRBJ2-7; D possibly corresponds to TRBD1 (6 bases). Trimming left V 6 bases short and J 2 bases short, with 8 bases between. CDR1 and CDR2 from the germline V gene are MNHNY and SVGAGI (reference sequence). The CDR3 totals 12 residues. The CDR3 bases are TGTGCCAGCAGCAGGGGAACCTACGAGCAGTACTTC. Translated, it gives CASSRGTYEQYF.

With respect to this clone: The same CDR3 also results from other DNA sequences found in this sample. V gene TRBV7-9 combines with J gene TRBJ2-5, with 12 nucleotides matching TRBD2. The CDR3 is made up of 15 amino acids. Per germline, CDR1 SEHNR and CDR2 FQNEAQ (reference sequence). V shed 6 bases, J shed 2 bases, and the junction held 4 bases outside the gene matches. This CDR3 is CASSPGTSGQETQYF. CDR3 nucleotides: TGTGCCAGCAGTCCCGGGACTAGCGGGCAAGAGACCCAGTACTTC.

This clone appeared once. The gene calls are TRBV9 and TRBJ2-7, with 12 bases matching TRBD2. Germline CDR1 SGDLS, CDR2 YYNGEE. V gave up 0 bases and J gave up 4 bases; unmatched junction bases: 11. This CDR3 spans 18 amino acids. In DNA form, the CDR3 reads TGTGCCAGCAGCGTAGATCGATCCCCGGGACTAGCGGGTTACGAGCAGTACTTC. It translates to CASSVDRSPGLAGYEQYF.

The rearrangement links TRBV6-4 to TRBJ2-2, with 7 bases aligning to TRBD1. This CDR3 has 14 amino acids. Germline CDR1 MRHNA, CDR2 SNTAGT. V lost 8 bases, J lost 0 bases, and 3 bases stayed unmatched. The CDR3 nucleotides are TGTGCCAGCTGGACAGGCACGAACACCGGGGAGCTGTTTTTT. This encodes CASWTGTNTGELFF.

This clone was detected only once. Different DNA sequences within this sample yield the same CDR3. J is TRBJ2-3 and V is TRBV5-1; 8 nucleotides match TRBD2. The ends lost 0 bases at V and 6 bases at J; junction bases unmatched: 3. The germline V gene has CDR1 SGHRS and CDR2 YFSETQ. This CDR3 comprises 14 residues. The CDR3 bases are TGCGCCAGCAGCTTGGCGGCGGGGGGTGATACGCAGTATTTT. This translates into CASSLAAGGDTQYF.

The chain recombines TRBV5-1 with TRBJ2-7, with D possibly being TRBD2 (6 bases). Between the trimmed V and J ends, which lost 1 base and 6 bases, there was a span of 20 bases. Germline V CDR1 and CDR2: SGHRS, YFSETQ. This CDR3 region has 16 residues. CDR3 in DNA: TGCGCCAGCAGCTTGAATGGGAGGCCTCCCCTTGGCGAGCAGTACTTC. Translation gives CASSLNGRPPLGEQYF. The full variable domain, in which reference TRBV5-1 and TRBJ2-7 provide the parts outside the CDR3, is KAGVTQTPRYLIKTRGQQVTLSCSPISGHRSVSWYQQTPGQGLQFLFEYFSETQRNKGNFPGRFSGRQFSNSRSEMNVSTLELGDSALYLCASSLNGRPPLGEQYFGPGTRLTVT.

The rearrangement joins TRBV5-4 to TRBJ2-3; 13 nucleotides agree with TRBD2. The length of the CDR3 is 16 residues. CDR1 and CDR2 from the germline V gene are SGHNT and YYREEE (reference sequence). After removal of 4 bases from V and 4 bases from J, the junction contained 6 bases not matched to a gene. CDR3 region: CASSQRLAGGADTQYF. CDR3 nucleotides: TGTGCCAGCAGCCAGCGACTAGCGGGAGGTGCAGATACGCAGTATTTT.

A remark on this clone: This CDR3 is also generated by other DNA sequences in the sample. The chain uses TRBV6-5 and TRBJ1-1; possible D gene TRBD1, 6 bases. CDR3 length: 13 residues. CDR1 MNHEY and CDR2 SVGAGI come from the germline V gene. V lost 5 bases and J 1 base, leaving 8 bases between the germline ends. CDR3 DNA: TGTGCCAGCAGTAGGGGGGGGAACACTGAAGCTTTCTTT. Residues: CASSRGGNTEAFF.

As concerns this clone: The identical CDR3 is also encoded by other nucleotide sequences in the sample. V gene TRBV9 combines with J gene TRBJ2-7; 10 nucleotides align to TRBD1. V lost 3 bases, J lost 4 bases, and 4 bases stayed unmatched. There are 14 residues in the CDR3. Germline V gives CDR1 SGDLS, CDR2 YYNGEE. CDR3 sequence reads: CASSAGQGFYEQYF. In nucleotides, the CDR3 is TGTGCCAGCAGCGCGGGACAGGGGTTTTACGAGCAGTACTTC.

The V and J genes are TRBV18 and TRBJ2-7; 8 bases fit TRBD1. CDR1 and CDR2 (germline): KGHSH, LQKENI. CDR3 length: 15 residues. The junction had 5 bases not matched to a gene; V was cut back by 0 bases and J by 4 bases. As DNA, the CDR3 is TGTGCCAGCTCACCACCGAGGACAGGGCGTTACGAGCAGTACTTC. Translation gives CASSPPRTGRYEQYF.

Regarding this clone: This CDR3 is also generated by other DNA sequences in the sample. The CDR3 nucleotides read TGCAGCGTTGAGAGTACAGATACGCAGTATTTT. As protein: CSVESTDTQYF. This chain joins TRBV29-1 and TRBJ2-3, with D unresolved. CDR3 length: 11 residues. Germline V CDR1 and CDR2: SQVTM, ANQGSEA. With 3 bases removed from V and 3 bases from J, the gap between germline ends came to 4 bases.

This chain connects TRBV4-2 to TRBJ2-6; D unresolved. The V end lost 0 bases, the J end lost 4 bases, and 4 bases lay between the germline ends. The CDR3 contains 14 residues. Germline V gene data show CDR1 as LGHNA and CDR2 as YNFKEQ. The CDR3 here is CASSQEPGANVLTF. CDR3 coding DNA: TGTGCCAGCAGCCAAGAACCCGGGGCCAACGTCCTGACTTTC.

The V call is TRBV7-8, the J call TRBJ2-6, with 8 bases fitting TRBD1. This CDR3 contains 14 residues. V lost 10 bases to trimming and J lost 3 bases; unmatched junction nucleotides: 5. Per the germline V gene, CDR1 is SGHVS and CDR2 is FQNEAQ. CDR3 DNA: TGTGCCACCCGGACAGGGATTGGGGCCAACGTCCTGACTTTC. This translates into CATRTGIGANVLTF.